This T cell receptor beta chain was captured in a study of T-cell memory formation after mild COVID-19. TCRdb called the 5' RACE reads again in MiXCR, with one record for every CDR3 protein. The table lists 380,000 or so distinct CDR3 sequences, roughly an eighth of them singletons, with approximately 21% in the top ten. The sequenced sample was PBMCs or a T cell subset sorted from them (not recorded which). This TCR derives from a young man who had mild COVID-19 (a few samples of this study predate the infection). Cell type and time point are not known.

CDR3 loop: CASSRGGGQETQYF. In DNA form, the CDR3 reads TGTGCCAGCAGCCGCGGAGGGGGACAAGAGACCCAGTACTTC. The chain employs TRBV7-2 and TRBJ2-5, with D perhaps matching TRBD1 or TRBD2 (6 bases each). The V and J ends lost 5 bases and 2 bases respectively, with 12 bases between them. Per the germline V gene, CDR1 is SGHTA and CDR2 is FQGNSA. The CDR3 length is 14 residues. Looking up the rest from reference TRBV7-2 and TRBJ2-5 gives the full variable domain: GAGVSQSPSNKVTEKGKDVELRCDPISGHTALYWYRQSLGQGLEFLIYFQGNSAPDKSGLPSDRFSAERTGGSVSTLTIQRTQQEDSAVYLCASSRGGGQETQYFGPGTRLLVL.